The 11 T cell receptor beta chains below were found in one sample sequenced in a study of blood T cell repertoires in COVID-19. TCRdb's copy holds only in-frame clones and misses some; the assay was immunoSEQ multiplex PCR. Found here are hundreds of thousands of clones, approximately 86% of them singletons; the top ten hold more than 8.5%. The sequenced sample consisted of PBMCs or T cells enriched from blood (not recorded which). These receptors were collected from a woman under 30 who had recovered from COVID-19.

This chain uses TRBV19 with TRBJ2-4; the D gene is possibly TRBD1 (6 bases). Trimming shortened V by 7 bases and J by 2 bases, and 15 bases separated the two germline ends. Germline V lookup: CDR1 LNHDA, CDR2 SQIVND (reference sequence). The CDR3 is 15 residues long. CDR3 in DNA: TGTGCCAGTACCACCCAGGGGCAACCCAAAAACATTCAGTACTTC. Residues: CASTTQGQPKNIQYF. The variable domain in full, completed from reference TRBV19 and TRBJ2-4, reads DGGITQSPKYLFRKEGQNVTLSCEQNLNHDAMYWYRQDPGQGLRLIYYSQIVNDFQKGDIAEGYSVSREKKESFPLTVTSAQKNPTAFYLCASTTQGQPKNIQYFGAGTRLSVL.

This chain uses TRBV18 with TRBJ2-7; maybe TRBD1 (7 bases). Germline loops: CDR1 KGHSH, CDR2 LQKENI. The V gene lost 1 base and the J gene lost 3 bases, with 13 bases spanning the gap. This CDR3 region has 15 residues. The CDR3 bases are TGTGCCAGCTCACCACGCGGGACAGCCGTCTACGAGCAGTACTTC. It yields the protein CASSPRGTAVYEQYF.

For this clone: The same CDR3 also results from other DNA sequences found in this sample. J is TRBJ2-2 and V is TRBV10-3; TRBD1 is a possible D gene (5 bases). Germline CDR1 is ENHRY and CDR2 is SYGVKD. The CDR3 extends over 14 amino acids. Trimming shortened V by 9 bases and J by 0 bases, and 11 bases separated the two germline ends. CDR3 in amino acids: CAIRQGANTGELFF. The CDR3 DNA sequence: TGTGCCATAAGACAAGGGGCGAACACCGGGGAGCTGTTTTTT.

The V gene is TRBV5-4, the J gene TRBJ1-1, with 12 nucleotides matching TRBD1. Germline CDR1 SGHNT, CDR2 YYREEE (reference sequence). This CDR3 region has 15 residues. Unmatched junction bases numbered 6, after V lost 4 bases and J lost 5 bases. The CDR3 spells CASSKGQGAWTEAFF. The CDR3 DNA is TGTGCCAGCAGCAAGGGACAGGGGGCTTGGACTGAAGCTTTCTTT.

The V and J genes are TRBV7-2 and TRBJ2-1; perhaps TRBD1 as D (6 bases). V lost 3 bases, J lost 7 bases, and 7 bases lay in between. Germline CDR1 and CDR2: SGHTA and FQGNSA. The CDR3 runs 12 residues. CDR3 in DNA: TGTGCCAGCAGCTTGCAGGGGAATGAGCAGTTCTTC. Translated: CASSLQGNEQFF.

This chain uses TRBV19 with TRBJ2-1, with D perhaps matching TRBD1 (6 bases). V was pared by 3 bases and J by 4 bases, with 19 bases between. Germline CDR1 reads LNHDA; CDR2 reads SQIVND (reference sequence). This CDR3 is 17 amino acids long. The CDR3, as DNA: TGTGCCAGTAGTATGAGGTGGGGGCGTGGATTTTACAATGAGCAGTTCTTC. Protein: CASSMRWGRGFYNEQFF.

The chain joins TRBV7-2 to TRBJ2-3; D is perhaps TRBD2 (5 bases). V was trimmed by 1 base and J by 2 bases, leaving 7 bases between them. The CDR3 covers 14 residues. Germline CDR1 is SGHTA and CDR2 is FQGNSA. CDR3 region: CASSLDGNTDTQYF. CDR3 DNA: TGTGCCAGCAGCTTAGACGGGAACACAGATACGCAGTATTTT.

The genes are TRBV7-2 and TRBJ2-1, with 13 bases that match TRBD2. The CDR3 totals 16 residues. J was trimmed by 16 bases and V by 5 bases; bases with no gene match: 17. Germline lookup yields CDR1 SGHTA and CDR2 FQGNSA. The CDR3 DNA reads TGTGCCAGCAGCCCGAGGACTAGCGGGGGTACAATGGTGGGATTCTTC. Encoded protein: CASSPRTSGGTMVGFF.

The chain employs TRBV4-2 and TRBJ1-2, with D tentatively TRBD1 (5 bases). Germline V lookup: CDR1 LGHNA, CDR2 YNFKEQ. The length of the CDR3 is 15 residues. With 0 bases removed from V and 12 bases from J, the gap between germline ends came to 20 bases. The CDR3 nucleotides read TGTGCCAGCAGCCAAGATCAGGGCAGCCCCAGTGGGGACACCTTC. Its translation is CASSQDQGSPSGDTF.

This clone was recorded a few times. The rearrangement links TRBV29-1 to TRBJ1-2; 9 nucleotides match TRBD1. Losses at the gene ends were 7 bases for V and 1 base for J; bases not matched to a gene: 4. This CDR3 has 13 residues. The V gene's germline CDR1 is SQVTM and CDR2 ANQGSEA. Here the CDR3 reads CSAGGQGNYGYTF. The CDR3 region has the DNA TGCAGCGCGGGGGGACAGGGTAACTATGGCTACACCTTC.

The chain uses TRBV5-4 and TRBJ2-5; TRBD1 is a possible D gene (6 bases). The CDR3 contains 15 residues. V lost 4 bases and J 4 bases, leaving 17 bases between the germline ends. In germline, CDR1 is SGHNT, CDR2 YYREEE (reference sequence). The CDR3 region has the DNA TGTGCCAGCAGCCCCATTGGACAGAGAGGAGAGACCCAGTACTTC. Translated, it gives CASSPIGQRGETQYF.